What follows are 27 T cell receptor beta chains derived from one specimen sequenced in a study of control samples from healthy donors and cancer patients. Using immunoSEQ multiplex PCR, the repertoire was profiled, and TCRdb retains in-frame clones only, with some absent. The repertoire has 150,000 to 190,000 clones, roughly 92% of them found once; the top ten carry around 2.5%. Material for sequencing was blood. These receptors were obtained from a man in his forties or fifties in good health.

CDR3 loop: CASSAGQGASQNIQYF. The CDR3 bases are TGTGCCAGCAGCGCAGGACAGGGGGCTTCTCAAAACATTCAGTACTTC. This chain links TRBV13 with TRBJ2-4, with 11 bases aligning to TRBD1. Germline lookup yields CDR1 PRHDT and CDR2 FYEKMQ (reference sequence). Losses at the gene ends were 5 bases for V and 5 bases for J; bases not matched to a gene: 8. The CDR3 sequence is 16 residues long.

This sequence joins TRBV25-1 and TRBJ2-1, with 8 bases fitting TRBD2. The CDR3 spans 15 residues. J lost 1 base, V lost 10 bases, and 9 bases had no gene match. Germline CDR1 MGHDK, CDR2 SYGVNS. CDR3 DNA: TGTGCCACCGGGCGTAGCGGGACATCCTACAATGAGCAGTTCTTC. As protein: CATGRSGTSYNEQFF. The variable domain in full, completed from reference TRBV25-1 and TRBJ2-1, reads EADIYQTPRYLVIGTGKKITLECSQTMGHDKMYWYQQDPGMELHLIHYSYGVNSTEKGDLSSESTVSRIRTEHFPLTLESARPSHTSQYLCATGRSGTSYNEQFFGPGTRLTVL.

The chain recombines TRBV4-1 with TRBJ2-6, with 12 nucleotides matching TRBD1. The V and J ends lost 4 bases and 3 bases, in that order; junction bases with no gene match: 4. The germline V gene has CDR1 MGHRA and CDR2 YSYEKL. This CDR3 spans 17 amino acids. CDR3 in amino acids: CASSPGQGAGGANVLTF. The CDR3 DNA is TGCGCCAGCAGCCCGGGACAGGGGGCGGGTGGGGCCAACGTCCTGACTTTC.

The rearrangement joins TRBV3-1 (or the pseudogene TRBV3-2) to TRBJ2-3; D uncertain. Trimming stripped 6 bases from V and 6 bases from J, with 10 bases between. This CDR3 has 12 amino acids. Germline CDR1 is LGHDT and CDR2 is YNNKEL (reference sequence). The CDR3 reads CASSRASDTQYF. CDR3 nucleotide sequence: TGTGCCAGCAGTAGGGCGTCGGATACGCAGTATTTT.

The chain recombines TRBV5-1 with TRBJ2-5; D is unresolved. CDR1 is SGHRS and CDR2 is YFSETQ in the germline V gene. This CDR3 is 12 amino acids long. V lost 1 base to trimming and J lost 7 bases, with 8 bases between them. CDR3 amino acids: CASSLTWGTQYF. The CDR3 DNA is TGCGCCAGCAGCTTGACCTGGGGGACCCAGTACTTC.

V usage is TRBV11-2 and J usage is TRBJ1-1; 10 positions match TRBD1. The CDR3 has 17 amino acids. Trimming at V came to 5 bases and at J to 1 base, leaving 10 bases not matched to a gene. Germline V lookup: CDR1 SGHAT, CDR2 FQNNGV. This chain's CDR3 is CASSPGTGVLRNTEAFF. The CDR3 coding sequence is TGTGCCAGCAGCCCTGGGACAGGGGTTTTAAGGAACACTGAAGCTTTCTTT.

The V call is TRBV7-3, the J call TRBJ2-3; D could derive from TRBD1 or TRBD2 (5 bases each). The CDR3 covers 14 residues. Germline V gene lookup returns CDR1 SGHTA and CDR2 FQGTGA. V lost 4 bases and J lost 6, with 14 bases in between. CDR3 sequence (DNA): TGTGCCAGCAGCTCCAACGAGGGGTGGGATACGCAGTATTTT. Protein: CASSSNEGWDTQYF.

This rearrangement joins TRBV11-3 to TRBJ2-1; the match to TRBD1 covers 8 bases. In germline, CDR1 is SGHNT, CDR2 YENEEA. The CDR3 extends over 15 amino acids. J gave up 7 bases and V 5 bases, and 10 bases lay outside the gene matches. The CDR3, as DNA: TGTGCCAGCAGCCATCTTGACAGGGGAAGAAATGAGCAGTTCTTC. Protein sequence: CASSHLDRGRNEQFF.

The V gene is TRBV27, the J gene TRBJ1-2, with 8 positions matching TRBD1. The CDR3 runs 15 residues. V shed 6 bases and J 3 bases; nucleotides not matched to a gene: 9. Germline-derived CDR1 and CDR2 are MNHEY and SMNVEV (reference sequence). This CDR3 reads CASSDRQGRYYGYTF. The CDR3 nucleotides read TGTGCCAGCAGCGATAGACAGGGGAGGTACTATGGCTACACCTTC.

J is TRBJ2-1 and V is TRBV5-1; TRBD2 agrees at 12 bases. This CDR3 is built from 15 residues. The V gene end was trimmed by 4 bases and the J gene end by 3 bases; junction bases not matched to a gene: 2. CDR1 and CDR2 (germline): SGHRS, YFSETQ. Written as DNA, the CDR3 is TGCGCCAGCAGCCAGACTAGCGGGAGCTACAATGAGCAGTTCTTC. This encodes CASSQTSGSYNEQFF.

This clone was recorded only once. This chain connects TRBV11-2 to TRBJ2-7; maybe TRBD2 (6 bases). CDR3 size: 13 residues. CDR1 and CDR2 from the germline V gene are SGHAT and FQNNGV. V was shortened by 5 bases and J by 6 bases, with 14 bases between the two germline ends. The CDR3 region has the DNA TGTGCCAGCAGCCTTGGGGGGAAAGGCGAGCAGTACTTC. The encoded protein is CASSLGGKGEQYF.

V gene TRBV4-1 combines with J gene TRBJ2-7; D may match TRBD1 or TRBD2 (5 bases each). The CDR3 loop spans 13 amino acids. Between the trimmed V and J ends, which lost 3 bases and 6 bases, there was a span of 12 bases. Germline CDR1 reads MGHRA; CDR2 reads YSYEKL. CDR3 sequence reads: CASSQGTLLEQYF. CDR3 coding DNA: TGCGCCAGCAGCCAGGGGACCCTGCTCGAGCAGTACTTC.

The gene calls are TRBV28 and TRBJ1-4; D is uncertain. The CDR3 length is 13 residues. Looked up from germline, CDR1 is MDHEN and CDR2 is SYDVKM. V shed 7 bases and J shed 0 bases, with 6 bases lying between them. The DNA of the CDR3 is TGTGCCAGCACAAGGTCAACTAATGAAAAACTGTTTTTT. Translated: CASTRSTNEKLFF.

The V and J genes are TRBV28 and TRBJ2-7; 8 positions match TRBD1. The junction had 9 bases not matched to a gene; V was cut back by 5 bases and J by 3 bases. The CDR3 sequence is 15 residues long. Germline CDR1 MDHEN, CDR2 SYDVKM. The CDR3 DNA reads TGTGCCAGCAGTCCCCCCGACAGGGGAGGCTACGAGCAGTACTTC. Translated, it gives CASSPPDRGGYEQYF.

This chain links TRBV6-6 with TRBJ2-3; D is unresolved. CDR1 is MNHNY and CDR2 is SVGAGI in the germline V gene (reference sequence). CDR3 size: 13 residues. Trimming pared 6 bases from V and 1 base from J, leaving 8 bases between. CDR3 sequence reads: CASSPRGTDTQYF. For the CDR3, the DNA is TGTGCCAGCAGCCCTAGAGGCACAGATACGCAGTATTTT.

This clone was seen only once. This chain joins TRBV5-1 and TRBJ2-4, with 8 bases matching TRBD1. Germline V gives CDR1 SGHRS, CDR2 YFSETQ. The V and J ends lost 0 bases and 9 bases, in that order; junction bases with no gene match: 5. This CDR3 spans 14 amino acids. The CDR3 here is CASSLGQGKGIQYF. In DNA form, the CDR3 reads TGCGCCAGCAGCTTGGGACAGGGGAAAGGCATTCAGTACTTC.

CDR3 DNA sequence: TGTGCCAGCAGCACAACTAGCGAGTACTCCTACGAGCAGTACTTC. This sequence encodes CASSTTSEYSYEQYF. The chain carries TRBV7-9 and TRBJ2-7; 7 positions match TRBD2. The CDR3 is 15 residues long. Trimming removed 5 bases from V and 0 bases from J; junction bases left unmatched: 7. Germline CDR1 reads SEHNR; CDR2 reads FQNEAQ (reference sequence).

The chain is built from TRBV27 and TRBJ2-7, with D perhaps TRBD2 (5 bases). The CDR3 is 13 amino acids. Germline CDR1 reads MNHEY; CDR2 reads SMNVEV (reference sequence). V lost 5 bases and J lost 3, with 11 bases in between. CDR3 loop: CASSNPGFYEQYF. CDR3 nucleotide sequence: TGTGCCAGCAGTAATCCGGGATTCTACGAGCAGTACTTC.

This clone was counted a single time. This chain links TRBV27 with TRBJ2-7; 8 nucleotides match TRBD2. The CDR3 runs to 15 residues. Germline-derived CDR1 and CDR2 are MNHEY and SMNVEV (reference sequence). Trimming removed 6 bases from V and 2 bases from J; junction bases left unmatched: 9. CDR3 coding DNA: TGTGCCAGCAGACCTCCTAGCGGGCTAACCTACGAGCAGTACTTC. As protein: CASRPPSGLTYEQYF.

The chain uses TRBV2 and TRBJ1-2; D perhaps matches TRBD1 (5 bases). Germline values: CDR1 SNHLY, CDR2 FYNNEI. V was trimmed by 5 bases and J by 5 bases, leaving 15 bases between them. The CDR3 contains 14 residues. CDR3 DNA sequence: TGTGCCAGCAGTTTGGGACGGTTTGAGTATGGCTACACCTTC. It translates to CASSLGRFEYGYTF.

This chain connects TRBV6-5 to TRBJ1-5; D gene uncertain. V lost 7 bases and J 5 bases, leaving 12 bases between the germline ends. The germline V gene encodes CDR1 MNHEY and CDR2 SVGAGI. The CDR3 spans 13 residues. The CDR3: CASTRENDQPQHF. The CDR3 DNA is TGTGCCAGCACCCGAGAAAACGATCAGCCCCAGCATTTT.

To note about this clone: The same CDR3 is also encoded by other DNA sequences in this sample. The chain couples TRBV2 to TRBJ2-6, with D maybe TRBD1 (6 bases). This CDR3 is 14 amino acids long. CDR1 and CDR2 from the germline V gene are SNHLY and FYNNEI. The V end was cut by 6 bases, the J end by 1 base, with 7 bases between. CDR3 protein: CASRDSSGANVLTF. DNA of the CDR3: TGTGCCAGCAGGGACAGTTCTGGGGCCAACGTCCTGACTTTC.

The rearrangement uses TRBV3-1 (or the pseudogene TRBV3-2) and TRBJ1-5; D perhaps matches TRBD1 (5 bases). The CDR3 is 15 amino acids. Per germline, CDR1 LGHDT and CDR2 YNNKEL (reference sequence). Trimming removed 0 bases at V and 5 bases at J, with 11 bases between. The CDR3 loop reads CASSQEGVGHQPQHF. In DNA form, the CDR3 reads TGTGCCAGCAGCCAAGAGGGGGTAGGGCATCAGCCCCAGCATTTT.

V gene TRBV7-9 combines with J gene TRBJ1-1; D remains ambiguous. V gave up 4 bases and J gave up 1 base, with 13 bases separating them. The CDR3 is made up of 15 amino acids. Per germline, CDR1 SEHNR and CDR2 FQNEAQ (reference sequence). CDR3 nucleotides: TGTGCCAGCAGCTCCGACGGACTTGCGAACACTGAAGCTTTCTTT. Its protein product is CASSSDGLANTEAFF. The entire variable domain, with the rest obtained from reference TRBV7-9 and TRBJ1-1, is as follows: DTGVSQNPRHKITKRGQNVTFRCDPISEHNRLYWYRQTLGQGPEFLTYFQNEAQLEKSRLLSDRFSAERPKGSFSTLEIQRTEQGDSAMYLCASSSDGLANTEAFFGQGTRLTVV.

The chain uses TRBV6-4 and TRBJ2-3; D might be TRBD2 (5 bases). This CDR3 spans 15 amino acids. V was trimmed by 1 base and J by 4 bases, leaving 12 bases between them. Germline V gives CDR1 MRHNA, CDR2 SNTAGT. CDR3 nucleotides: TGTGCCAGCAGTGACTTTGGAGAGGGCCCAGATACGCAGTATTTT. Protein sequence: CASSDFGEGPDTQYF.

V is TRBV27 and J is TRBJ2-2; 10 positions agree with TRBD2. Germline V gene lookup returns CDR1 MNHEY and CDR2 SMNVEV (reference sequence). This CDR3 spans 19 amino acids. J was trimmed by 4 bases and V by 7 bases; bases with no gene match: 18. The CDR3 region has the DNA TGTGCCAGCACACGGGTCGCTAGCGGGAGCAGTGGGAGCACCGGGGAGCTGTTTTTT. Translating gives CASTRVASGSSGSTGELFF.

The chain carries TRBV13 and TRBJ2-2, with D perhaps matching TRBD2 (5 bases). This CDR3 spans 15 amino acids. V lost 3 bases to trimming and J lost 5 bases, with 13 bases between them. The germline gives CDR1 PRHDT, CDR2 FYEKMQ (reference sequence). CDR3 sequence: CASSFDRGWTGELFF. The CDR3 DNA sequence: TGTGCCAGCAGCTTTGACCGGGGATGGACCGGGGAGCTGTTTTTT.